The 7 T cell receptor beta chains below come from one sample, sequenced in a study of cytomegalovirus exposure and HLA in healthy donors. Primers included in the PCR were 60 Vbeta and 13 Jbeta primers. TCRdb's copy holds only in-frame clones and misses some; the assay was immunoSEQ multiplex PCR. Of about 130,000 clones in the sample, around 80% were seen once. The sequencing input was PBMCs. These TCRs come from a middle-aged man in good health and CMV-seronegative.

V and J are TRBV6-1 and TRBJ1-1; a weak D match, TRBD1 (5 bases). V lost 8 bases, J lost 3 bases, and 16 bases lay in between. The CDR3 has 14 amino acids. The germline V gene encodes CDR1 MNHNS and CDR2 SASEGT. The chain's CDR3 is CASFHGGDDTEAFF. The CDR3 DNA follows: TGTGCCAGCTTCCACGGAGGGGATGACACTGAAGCTTTCTTT.

The chain is built from TRBV19 and TRBJ1-5; possible D gene TRBD1, 5 bases. The CDR3 sequence is 15 residues long. Looked up from germline, CDR1 is LNHDA and CDR2 is SQIVND (reference sequence). The V and J ends lost 3 bases and 2 bases respectively, with 11 bases between them. The CDR3 region has the DNA TGTGCCAGTAGTATGGGGCTAATTGGCAATCAGCCCCAGCATTTT. Translating it yields CASSMGLIGNQPQHF.

This chain uses TRBV2 with TRBJ2-7, with D perhaps matching TRBD1 (6 bases). Germline assignment: CDR1 SNHLY and CDR2 FYNNEI. This CDR3 region has 14 residues. V lost 2 bases, J lost 6 bases, and 14 bases lay in between. The CDR3 DNA reads as TGTGCCAGCAGTGAACATGGCAGGGGTTCCGAGCAGTACGTC. This encodes CASSEHGRGSEQYV.

This clone has a handful of counts. This chain uses TRBV4-2 with TRBJ1-4; TRBD1 might be the D (6 bases). Trimming stripped 5 bases from V and 7 bases from J, with 14 bases between. The CDR3 totals 14 residues. In germline, CDR1 is LGHNA, CDR2 YNFKEQ. CDR3 nucleotides: TGTGCCAGCAGCGAACAGGGTGAGGGTGAAAAACTGTTTTTT. Its translation is CASSEQGEGEKLFF.

This chain joins TRBV11-3 and TRBJ1-4; D is unresolved. Germline lookup yields CDR1 SGHNT and CDR2 YENEEA. V lost 0 bases, J lost 10 bases, and 12 bases lay in between. This CDR3 contains 14 residues. The CDR3 is CASSLDQVATKLFF. The CDR3 DNA sequence: TGTGCCAGCAGCTTAGATCAGGTGGCTACAAAACTGTTTTTT.

The chain joins TRBV6-1 to TRBJ1-5; a possible D gene is TRBD1 (5 bases). The V end was cut by 1 base, the J end by 0 bases, with 16 bases between. The CDR3 consists of 18 residues. CDR1 and CDR2 (germline): MNHNS, SASEGT. The CDR3 nucleotides are TGTGCCAGCAGTGAAGGCAGGGCTCCCCAACTTAGCAATCAGCCCCAGCATTTT. Its protein is CASSEGRAPQLSNQPQHF.

Of note for this clone: Additional DNA sequences in this sample encode the identical CDR3. The chain employs TRBV28 and TRBJ1-6; D gene ambiguous. The germline V gene encodes CDR1 MDHEN and CDR2 SYDVKM. CDR3 length: 14 residues. V gave up 3 bases and J gave up 9 bases, with 12 bases separating them. In nucleotides, the CDR3 is TGTGCCAGCAGTTTGAACGAGGTCCGTTCACCCCTCCACTTT. It is translated as CASSLNEVRSPLHF. The full variable domain, in which reference TRBV28 and TRBJ1-6 provide the parts outside the CDR3, is DVKVTQSSRYLVKRTGEKVFLECVQDMDHENMFWYRQDPGLGLRLIYFSYDVKMKEKGDIPEGYSVSREKKERFSLILESASTNQTSMYLCASSLNEVRSPLHFGNGTRLTVT.